The next 24 T cell receptor beta chains were all read from a single sample in a study of T-cell memory formation after mild COVID-19. TCRdb re-derived calls from the 5' RACE reads in MiXCR, one entry per CDR3 protein. The table shows some 440,000 distinct CDR3 sequences, with around a quarter occurring only once. Material for sequencing was PBMCs or a T cell subset sorted from them (not recorded which). The receptors here all came from an adult woman who had mild COVID-19 (a few samples of this study predate the infection). Cell type and time point are not known.

The genes are TRBV7-8 and TRBJ2-7; 7 nucleotides line up with TRBD2. This CDR3 has 16 residues. V gave up 5 bases and J gave up 3 bases; unmatched junction bases: 13. Germline CDR1 reads SGHVS; CDR2 reads FQNEAQ. The CDR3 nucleotides are TGTGCCAGCAGCCCGCTGGGGGAGGGGACGAACTACGAGCAGTACTTC. As protein: CASSPLGEGTNYEQYF.

This chain links TRBV4-3 with TRBJ2-3, with 9 bases aligning to TRBD1. The CDR3 is made up of 15 amino acids. Germline V gene sequence: CDR1 LGHNA, CDR2 YSLEER. The V segment lost 4 bases and the J segment 4 bases; nucleotides outside the gene matches: 6. CDR3 in amino acids: CASSLTGGYSDTQYF. Here the CDR3 DNA reads TGCGCCAGCAGCCTCACAGGGGGCTACTCAGATACGCAGTATTTT.

The chain joins TRBV7-9 to TRBJ2-7, with 8 bases that match TRBD2. The germline gives CDR1 SEHNR, CDR2 FQNEAQ (reference sequence). The junction had 9 bases not matched to a gene; V was cut back by 1 base and J by 4 bases. The CDR3 sequence is 16 residues long. This CDR3 is CASSLVLGTSHYEQYF. CDR3 nucleotide sequence: TGTGCCAGCAGCTTAGTCCTGGGGACTAGTCATTACGAGCAGTACTTC.

This clonotype was detected many times. The rearrangement joins TRBV5-1 to TRBJ2-6; the D gene is possibly TRBD2 (6 bases). Trimming shortened V by 2 bases and J by 0 bases, and 6 bases separated the two germline ends. CDR3 length: 15 amino acids. The germline CDR1 and CDR2 sequences are SGHRS and YFSETQ. CDR3 coding DNA: TGCGCCAGCAGCTTAGCGGGCTCTGGGGCCAACGTCCTGACTTTC. This encodes CASSLAGSGANVLTF.

In its sample, this clonotype was seen a few times. The chain joins TRBV2 to TRBJ1-1; no clear D. Trimming stripped 6 bases from V and 0 bases from J, with 5 bases between. The germline V gene encodes CDR1 SNHLY and CDR2 FYNNEI. The CDR3 is made up of 12 amino acids. The CDR3 sequence: CASSRVNTEAFF. CDR3 DNA sequence: TGTGCCAGCAGCCGGGTGAACACTGAAGCTTTCTTT.

The chain employs TRBV20-1 and TRBJ2-1, with no clear D. CDR3 length equals 15 residues. CDR1 is DFQATT, CDR2 SNEGSKA, per germline (reference sequence). Trimming took 0 bases from V and 2 from J, leaving 11 bases between them. The DNA of the CDR3 is TGCAGTGCTAGAGATACCAGGCGAGCCTACAATGAGCAGTTCTTC. It translates to CSARDTRRAYNEQFF.

This sequence joins TRBV28 and TRBJ2-7; 8 nucleotides align to TRBD2. This CDR3 region has 15 residues. The trim removed 5 bases at V and 0 bases at J, leaving 6 bases unmatched. The germline V gene encodes CDR1 MDHEN and CDR2 SYDVKM. This chain's CDR3 is CASSHPGGISYEQYF. DNA for the CDR3: TGTGCCAGCAGTCATCCGGGGGGGATCTCCTACGAGCAGTACTTC.

This chain joins TRBV12-3 or TRBV12-4 and TRBJ1-1; 7 bases line up with TRBD1. The ends lost 5 bases at V and 6 bases at J; junction bases unmatched: 9. The CDR3 has 14 amino acids. The chain's CDR3 is CASSAGTVMPEAFF. The CDR3, as DNA: TGTGCCAGCAGTGCCGGGACAGTGATGCCTGAAGCTTTCTTT.

This clonotype was seen a handful of times. V and J are TRBV5-1 and TRBJ2-1, with 12 bases identical to TRBD2. CDR3 length equals 15 residues. Per germline, CDR1 SGHRS and CDR2 YFSETQ. After removal of 3 bases from V and 5 bases from J, the junction contained 3 bases not matched to a gene. The CDR3 bases are TGCGCCAGCAGCTGGCTAGCGGGAGGGAACAATGAGCAGTTCTTC. Amino acid sequence: CASSWLAGGNNEQFF.

This clonotype came up a few times. This chain connects TRBV29-1 to TRBJ2-7; 9 bases align to TRBD1. The CDR3 covers 15 residues. With 3 bases clipped from V and 3 bases from J, the junction kept 9 bases outside the gene matches. The germline CDR1 and CDR2 sequences are SQVTM and ANQGSEA. Here the CDR3 reads CSVEYRDRASYEQYF. Here the CDR3 DNA reads TGCAGCGTTGAGTACCGGGACAGGGCTAGCTACGAGCAGTACTTC.

This clonotype was seen a handful of times. V and J are TRBV13 and TRBJ1-1; the D is unclear. CDR3 length equals 11 residues. Trimming took 5 bases from V and 6 from J, leaving 7 bases between them. Germline CDR1 is PRHDT and CDR2 is FYEKMQ (reference sequence). CDR3 in amino acids: CASSILSEAFF. The CDR3 DNA reads TGTGCCAGCAGCATCCTCTCTGAAGCTTTCTTT.

This rearrangement joins TRBV20-1 to TRBJ1-2, with D tentatively TRBD1 (5 bases). V lost 6 bases, J lost 0 bases, and 14 bases lay in between. Germline V gives CDR1 DFQATT, CDR2 SNEGSKA (reference sequence). The length of the CDR3 is 14 residues. DNA for the CDR3: TGCAGTGCGCCGAGGACAAAAACTAACTATGGCTACACCTTC. As protein: CSAPRTKTNYGYTF.

Only a few counts were recorded for this clonotype. The rearrangement joins TRBV4-3 to TRBJ1-2; D gene uncertain. The CDR3 spans 13 residues. V dropped 1 base and J dropped 4 bases, with 7 bases sitting between them. CDR1 and CDR2 (germline): LGHNA, YSLEER. In DNA form, the CDR3 reads TGCGCCAGCAGCCAAGGGTATGGCTATGGCTACACCTTC. Its protein product is CASSQGYGYGYTF.

The chain is built from TRBV12-3 or TRBV12-4 and TRBJ2-7, with 8 bases aligning to TRBD2. Unmatched junction bases numbered 7, after V lost 6 bases and J lost 6 bases. This CDR3 has 13 residues. Here the CDR3 reads CASSLSGGPEQYF. The CDR3 region has the DNA TGTGCCAGCAGCCTAAGCGGGGGCCCCGAGCAGTACTTC.

This chain connects TRBV10-3 to TRBJ2-5; D is possibly TRBD1 or TRBD2 (6 bases each). Germline V gene lookup returns CDR1 ENHRY and CDR2 SYGVKD. The CDR3 loop spans 15 amino acids. V was cut by 4 bases and J by 5 bases, with 17 bases left in between. DNA for the CDR3: TGTGCCATCAGTGGGTCTGAGGGGGGTCAGGAGACCCAGTACTTC. As protein: CAISGSEGGQETQYF.

This clonotype has a count of ten or more. This chain uses TRBV5-1 with TRBJ2-3; perhaps TRBD2 as D (5 bases). Germline V gene lookup returns CDR1 SGHRS and CDR2 YFSETQ. This CDR3 region has 14 residues. V gave up 3 bases and J gave up 1 base, with 9 bases separating them. Written as DNA, the CDR3 is TGCGCCAGCAGCTCGGAGGACGGCACAGATACGCAGTATTTT. It yields the protein CASSSEDGTDTQYF.

The chain has TRBV23-1 and TRBJ2-7, with D hard to call. TRBV23-1 is an open reading frame whose function is uncertain. The CDR3 is made up of 14 amino acids. V lost 3 bases to trimming and J lost 5 bases, with 14 bases between them. The CDR3 reads CASSHLPLPHEQYF. CDR3 DNA: TGCGCCAGCAGTCATCTCCCCCTCCCCCACGAGCAGTACTTC.

The chain is built from TRBV28 and TRBJ2-4; no clear D gene. The CDR3 runs to 13 residues. V dropped 8 bases and J dropped 9 bases, with 17 bases sitting between them. Looked up from germline, CDR1 is MDHEN and CDR2 is SYDVKM. This CDR3 reads CASETMDGVIQYF. Here the CDR3 DNA reads TGTGCCAGCGAAACTATGGACGGTGTCATTCAGTACTTC.

The chain links TRBV5-5 to TRBJ2-2; TRBD1 matches at 9 bases. This CDR3 region has 15 residues. CDR1 SGHKS and CDR2 YYEKEE come from the germline V gene (reference sequence). V lost 4 bases and J lost 7; bases outside the gene matches: 8. The CDR3 DNA reads TGTGCCAGCAGCCGGACACGGACAGGGGACGGGGAGCTGTTTTTT. Translated: CASSRTRTGDGELFF.

This sequence joins TRBV14 and TRBJ2-7; TRBD2 might be the D (6 bases). Germline V gene sequence: CDR1 SGHDN, CDR2 FVKESK. The CDR3 has 14 amino acids. V was shortened by 2 bases and J by 0 bases, with 8 bases between the two germline ends. CDR3 DNA: TGTGCCAGCAGCCAACGGCGGGGCTCCTACGAGCAGTACTTC. It yields the protein CASSQRRGSYEQYF.

This clonotype was counted between two and nine times. The V gene is TRBV7-3, the J gene TRBJ1-2, with 7 bases fitting TRBD1. The length of the CDR3 is 15 residues. CDR1 is SGHTA and CDR2 is FQGTGA in the germline V gene. V lost 0 bases, J lost 8 bases, and 9 bases stayed unmatched. The CDR3 sequence: CASSLTGGSQGGYTF. The CDR3 nucleotides read TGTGCCAGCAGCTTAACAGGGGGCTCCCAAGGGGGCTACACCTTC.

This clonotype was seen more than once but under ten times. V and J are TRBV12-3 or TRBV12-4 and TRBJ1-1; TRBD1 matches 7 bases. The CDR3 consists of 13 residues. V was pared by 9 bases and J by 2 bases, with 6 bases of the junction left unmatched. The CDR3 coding sequence is TGTGCCAGTAATCAGGGGGGCAACACTGAAGCTTTCTTT. Its protein product is CASNQGGNTEAFF.

J is TRBJ2-1 and V is TRBV20-1; 8 bases line up with TRBD2. Germline values: CDR1 DFQATT, CDR2 SNEGSKA (reference sequence). With V trimmed by 1 base and J by 10 bases, 15 bases remained unmatched. This CDR3 spans 16 amino acids. CDR3 DNA: TGCAGTGCTAGAGCCACCTCTTTGCGGGGGGCAAGGGAGCAGTTCTTC. This sequence encodes CSARATSLRGAREQFF.

The V call is TRBV7-2, the J call TRBJ1-1; unclear D gene. This CDR3 has 14 amino acids. The germline V gene has CDR1 SGHTA and CDR2 FQGNSA. V was trimmed by 5 bases and J by 3 bases, leaving 13 bases between them. The CDR3 is CASSPSRLDTEAFF. CDR3 sequence (DNA): TGTGCCAGCAGCCCATCAAGACTCGACACTGAAGCTTTCTTT.